This T cell receptor beta chain was profiled in a study of T cells in Graves' hyperthyroidism and ophthalmopathy. Amplification yielded TCR beta CDR3 regions, with RNA transcripts as the source. The study used the HTBI primer set for a first-round RT-PCR of the TCR CDR3. TCRdb called the multiplex PCR reads again in MiXCR, with one record for every CDR3 protein. The table has some 440,000 distinct CDR3 sequences, 15% to 18% seen once. This clonotype was observed many times. The source material was blood. The clonotype was recovered from a woman aged 18-29 years with Graves' hyperthyroidism.

The CDR3 here is CASSYGGAPGGYTF. CDR3 DNA: TGTGCCAGCAGTTACGGCGGCGCGCCAGGAGGCTACACCTTC. The rearrangement uses TRBV6-6 and TRBJ1-2; no clear D gene. CDR1 and CDR2 from the germline V gene are MNHNY and SVGAGI (reference sequence). There are 14 residues in the CDR3. The germline V and J ends were trimmed by 2 bases and 8 bases, with 15 bases remaining between them.